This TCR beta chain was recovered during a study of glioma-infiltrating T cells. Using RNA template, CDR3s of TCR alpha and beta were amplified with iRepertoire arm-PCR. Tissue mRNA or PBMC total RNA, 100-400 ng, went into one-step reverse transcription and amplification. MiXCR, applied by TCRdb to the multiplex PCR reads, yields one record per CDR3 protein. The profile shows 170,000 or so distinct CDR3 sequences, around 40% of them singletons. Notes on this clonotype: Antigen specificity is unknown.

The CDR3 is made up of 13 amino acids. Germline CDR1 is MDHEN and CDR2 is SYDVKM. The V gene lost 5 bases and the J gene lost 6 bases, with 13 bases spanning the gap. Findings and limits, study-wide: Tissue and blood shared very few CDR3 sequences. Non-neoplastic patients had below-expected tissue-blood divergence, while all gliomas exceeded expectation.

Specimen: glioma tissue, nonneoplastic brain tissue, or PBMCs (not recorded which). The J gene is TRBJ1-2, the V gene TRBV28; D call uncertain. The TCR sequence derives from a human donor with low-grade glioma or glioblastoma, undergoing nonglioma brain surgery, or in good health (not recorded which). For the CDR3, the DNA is TGTGCCAGCAGTGTTATTCGGACGGATGGCTACACCTTC. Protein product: CASSVIRTDGYTF.